The 27 T cell receptor beta chains below were found in one sample sequenced in a study of T cell responses to AZD1222 COVID-19 vaccine. Libraries were prepared by immunoSEQ multiplex PCR; TCRdb keeps only in-frame clonotypes and omits some of them. Counted here are 180,000 or so clones, 92% occurring once; the ten biggest clones make up under 1.5%. The source material was peripheral blood, sampled 28 days after the second AZD1222 dose. The source is an adult who received the AZD1222 COVID-19 vaccine.

The chain carries TRBV18 and TRBJ1-3; D gene ambiguous. Germline CDR1 reads KGHSH; CDR2 reads LQKENI. The V end lost 0 bases, the J end lost 4 bases, and 10 bases lay between the germline ends. The CDR3 runs 15 residues. The CDR3 loop is CASSPPNGLGNTIYF. In DNA form, the CDR3 reads TGTGCCAGCTCACCACCGAATGGATTGGGAAACACCATATATTTT.

The rearrangement joins TRBV19 to TRBJ1-1; D uncertain. Germline V CDR1 and CDR2: LNHDA, SQIVND (reference sequence). The CDR3 length is 13 residues. Trimming pared 0 bases from V and 7 bases from J, leaving 9 bases between. The CDR3: CASSIDLDLEAFF. In DNA form, the CDR3 reads TGTGCCAGTAGTATAGATCTCGACCTTGAAGCTTTCTTT.

V gene TRBV5-1 combines with J gene TRBJ1-2; TRBD1 aligns across 8 bases. J was trimmed by 6 bases and V by 1 base; bases with no gene match: 2. This CDR3 comprises 13 residues. CDR1 and CDR2 from the germline V gene are SGHRS and YFSETQ. CDR3 bases: TGCGCCAGCAGCTTGCAGGGGGCGGATGGCTACACCTTC. The encoded protein is CASSLQGADGYTF.

This clone came up once. The chain couples TRBV2 to TRBJ2-1; D is possibly TRBD1 or TRBD2 (6 bases each). Germline CDR1 is SNHLY and CDR2 is FYNNEI. Deletions cut 5 bases from V and 7 bases from J, with 18 bases between. The CDR3 is made up of 15 amino acids. CDR3 nucleotide sequence: TGTGCCAGCAGTCAGCCCGGGGGCAAAGGGAATGAGCAGTTCTTC. Protein: CASSQPGGKGNEQFF.

The chain uses TRBV20-1 and TRBJ1-2, with no clear D. This CDR3 contains 8 residues. CDR1 is DFQATT and CDR2 is SNEGSKA in the germline V gene (reference sequence). Trimming took off 7 bases at V and 5 bases at J, with 2 bases between the two ends. CDR3 DNA sequence: TGCAGTGTATATGGCTACACCTTC. Its translation is CSVYGYTF.

The V and J genes are TRBV7-8 and TRBJ1-4; D is perhaps TRBD1 (5 bases). The CDR3 runs 14 residues. The V and J ends lost 5 bases and 7 bases respectively, with 14 bases between them. The germline CDR1 and CDR2 sequences are SGHVS and FQNEAQ. The CDR3 region is CASSRGRGPEKLFF. CDR3 bases: TGTGCCAGCAGCCGGGGCCGGGGACCTGAAAAACTGTTTTTT.

The V call is TRBV29-1, the J call TRBJ1-1; D not certain. In germline, CDR1 is SQVTM, CDR2 ANQGSEA. Trimming removed 5 bases from V and 7 bases from J, with 17 bases in between. The CDR3 consists of 13 residues. The CDR3 DNA follows: TGCAGCGTTCTAAGGAACTTTGGTAATGAAGCTTTCTTT. This gives the protein CSVLRNFGNEAFF.

The J gene is TRBJ1-2, the V gene TRBV24-1, with 10 bases identical to TRBD1. Germline V lookup: CDR1 KGHDR, CDR2 SFDVKD. V trimming: 4 bases; J trimming: 5 bases; junction bases outside the gene matches: 3. This CDR3 is 14 amino acids long. The chain's CDR3 is CATSDGQGGYGYTF. In DNA form, the CDR3 reads TGTGCCACCAGTGACGGACAGGGGGGGTATGGCTACACCTTC.

The chain couples TRBV2 to TRBJ1-5; D is unresolved. CDR1 SNHLY and CDR2 FYNNEI come from the germline V gene. Trimming removed 3 bases from V and 7 bases from J, with 13 bases in between. The CDR3 length is 14 residues. In nucleotides, the CDR3 is TGTGCCAGCAGTGAGACCCGGGTGAGACAGCCCCAGCATTTT. Translation gives CASSETRVRQPQHF. Using reference TRBV2 and TRBJ1-5 for the parts outside the CDR3, the full variable domain is EPEVTQTPSHQVTQMGQEVILRCVPISNHLYFYWYRQILGQKVEFLVSFYNNEISEKSEIFDDQFSVERPDGSNFTLKIRSTKLEDSAMYFCASSETRVRQPQHFGDGTRLSIL.

The rearrangement links TRBV11-2 to TRBJ1-2; TRBD1 agrees at 10 bases. Unmatched junction bases numbered 5, after V lost 4 bases and J lost 3 bases. The germline gives CDR1 SGHAT, CDR2 FQNNGV. The CDR3 length is 15 residues. The CDR3 DNA is TGTGCCAGCAGCTCAGACAGGGGGCACTACTATGGCTACACCTTC. This sequence encodes CASSSDRGHYYGYTF.

The CDR3 DNA reads as TGTGCCAGTACCACAGGGTCCTCTGGCTACACCTTC. Translated, it gives CASTTGSSGYTF. The chain employs TRBV19 and TRBJ1-2; possible D gene TRBD1, 6 bases. The germline gives CDR1 LNHDA, CDR2 SQIVND (reference sequence). The CDR3 is made up of 12 amino acids. The V gene lost 7 bases and the J gene lost 7 bases, with 13 bases spanning the gap. The complete variable domain, with remaining parts taken from reference TRBV19 and TRBJ1-2, reads DGGITQSPKYLFRKEGQNVTLSCEQNLNHDAMYWYRQDPGQGLRLIYYSQIVNDFQKGDIAEGYSVSREKKESFPLTVTSAQKNPTAFYLCASTTGSSGYTFGSGTRLTVV.

This clone was seen only once. The rearrangement links TRBV10-3 to TRBJ1-1; D is undetermined. Germline lookup yields CDR1 ENHRY and CDR2 SYGVKD. The CDR3 contains 13 residues. V lost 7 bases and J lost 1, with 10 bases in between. The chain's CDR3 is CAIMNYPNTEAFF. As DNA, the CDR3 is TGTGCCATCATGAATTACCCGAACACTGAAGCTTTCTTT.

The V and J genes are TRBV7-9 and TRBJ1-2; 9 bases fit TRBD1. CDR3 length equals 15 residues. From germline, CDR1 is SEHNR and CDR2 FQNEAQ (reference sequence). The J segment lost 6 bases and the V segment lost 0 bases, leaving 5 bases of the junction unmatched. The CDR3 DNA follows: TGTGCCAGCAGCTTAGCGCAGGACAGGGGAAATGGCTACACCTTC. Encoded protein: CASSLAQDRGNGYTF.

The genes are TRBV5-4 and TRBJ1-1; TRBD1 might be the D (5 bases). The CDR3 runs to 15 residues. Germline-derived CDR1 and CDR2 are SGHNT and YYREEE (reference sequence). Trimming pared 4 bases from V and 1 base from J, leaving 14 bases between. In DNA form, the CDR3 reads TGTGCCAGCAGCCTCCAGGGTGCACCGAACACTGAAGCTTTCTTT. Translation gives CASSLQGAPNTEAFF. The complete variable domain, with remaining parts taken from reference TRBV5-4 and TRBJ1-1, reads ETGVTQSPTHLIKTRGQQVTLRCSSQSGHNTVSWYQQALGQGPQFIFQYYREEENGRGNFPPRFSGLQFPNYSSELNVNALELDDSALYLCASSLQGAPNTEAFFGQGTRLTVV.

This chain links TRBV5-4 with TRBJ1-1; possible D gene TRBD1, 5 bases. The CDR3 runs to 17 residues. Trimming pared 3 bases from V and 5 bases from J, leaving 23 bases between. CDR1 is SGHNT, CDR2 YYREEE, per germline (reference sequence). The DNA for the CDR3 is TGTGCCAGCAGCTCGATTCCTGGACGGGACTACGGGACTGAAGCTTTCTTT. Translation: CASSSIPGRDYGTEAFF. Full variable domain (rest looked up from reference TRBV5-4 and TRBJ1-1): ETGVTQSPTHLIKTRGQQVTLRCSSQSGHNTVSWYQQALGQGPQFIFQYYREEENGRGNFPPRFSGLQFPNYSSELNVNALELDDSALYLCASSSIPGRDYGTEAFFGQGTRLTVV.

This clone was counted between two and nine times. This chain links TRBV5-1 with TRBJ2-7; D unresolved. There are 15 residues in the CDR3. CDR1 is SGHRS, CDR2 YFSETQ, per germline. V was shortened by 1 base and J by 2 bases, with 13 bases between the two germline ends. CDR3 amino acids: CASSLSSTGTYEQYF. The CDR3 bases are TGCGCCAGCAGCTTGTCATCCACGGGCACCTACGAGCAGTACTTC. Looking up the rest from reference TRBV5-1 and TRBJ2-7 gives the full variable domain: KAGVTQTPRYLIKTRGQQVTLSCSPISGHRSVSWYQQTPGQGLQFLFEYFSETQRNKGNFPGRFSGRQFSNSRSEMNVSTLELGDSALYLCASSLSSTGTYEQYFGPGTRLTVT.

The genes are TRBV30 and TRBJ2-3; D is unclear. CDR1 is GTSNPN, CDR2 SVGIG, per germline (reference sequence). CDR3 length: 14 amino acids. Trimming took 5 bases from V and 2 from J, leaving 14 bases between them. The CDR3: CAWALKGFTDTQYF. CDR3 coding DNA: TGTGCCTGGGCCCTAAAGGGTTTCACAGATACGCAGTATTTT.

The chain is built from TRBV3-1 (or the pseudogene TRBV3-2) and TRBJ2-5, with 8 bases fitting TRBD1. There are 15 residues in the CDR3. Germline assignment: CDR1 LGHDT and CDR2 YNNKEL (reference sequence). The V gene end was trimmed by 4 bases and the J gene end by 4 bases; junction bases not matched to a gene: 8. The CDR3 loop reads CASSPSSTGAETQYF. In nucleotides, the CDR3 is TGTGCCAGCAGCCCATCATCGACAGGGGCAGAGACCCAGTACTTC.

The chain has TRBV11-2 and TRBJ1-1, with a possible D match to TRBD1 (6 bases). The germline gives CDR1 SGHAT, CDR2 FQNNGV. This CDR3 is built from 16 residues. V was cut by 5 bases and J by 1 base, with 17 bases left in between. In DNA, the CDR3 is TGTGCCAGCAGCGGTAGGGAGGTCAGGGGGAACACTGAAGCTTTCTTT. Its translation is CASSGREVRGNTEAFF.

V usage is TRBV4-2 and J usage is TRBJ1-2; D is perhaps TRBD1 (5 bases). This CDR3 has 15 residues. Trimming took off 0 bases at V and 8 bases at J, with 16 bases between the two ends. Per the germline V gene, CDR1 is LGHNA and CDR2 is YNFKEQ. CDR3 sequence reads: CASSQDLGGRPGYTF. The CDR3 nucleotides are TGTGCCAGCAGCCAAGATCTGGGGGGACGTCCGGGCTACACCTTC.

V is TRBV28 and J is TRBJ1-5; D is possibly TRBD1 (6 bases). This CDR3 is 14 amino acids long. Germline loops: CDR1 MDHEN, CDR2 SYDVKM. The V gene lost 8 bases and the J gene lost 1 base, with 12 bases spanning the gap. CDR3: CASVQGPSNQPQHF. The CDR3 nucleotides are TGTGCCAGCGTCCAGGGGCCGAGCAATCAGCCCCAGCATTTT.

The rearrangement links TRBV2 to TRBJ1-6; D call uncertain. V was pared by 2 bases and J by 9 bases, with 2 bases between. There are 11 residues in the CDR3. Germline V gives CDR1 SNHLY, CDR2 FYNNEI. The CDR3 loop is CASSESSPLHF. DNA of the CDR3: TGTGCCAGCAGTGAATCTTCACCCCTCCACTTT.

The chain carries TRBV6-6 and TRBJ1-5; D possibly corresponds to TRBD1 (6 bases). CDR3 length: 14 amino acids. V lost 7 bases and J 7 bases, leaving 17 bases between the germline ends. The germline CDR1 and CDR2 sequences are MNHNY and SVGAGI (reference sequence). CDR3 DNA sequence: TGTGCCAGCACCAACGGGGGGGCGCGACAGCCCCAGCATTTT. Translation: CASTNGGARQPQHF.

The chain joins TRBV6-5 to TRBJ1-1; 7 bases are shared with TRBD1. With 6 bases clipped from V and 9 bases from J, the junction kept 10 bases outside the gene matches. The CDR3 runs 13 residues. Germline-derived CDR1 and CDR2 are MNHEY and SVGAGI. The CDR3 bases are TGTGCCAGCAGATCCAGGGGGAAGGAGAAAGCTTTCTTT. As protein: CASRSRGKEKAFF.

The chain employs TRBV10-1 and TRBJ1-4; no definite D call. Deletions cut 0 bases from V and 5 bases from J, with 13 bases between. Germline V CDR1 and CDR2: WNHNN, SYGVQD (reference sequence). The CDR3 length is 16 residues. The chain's CDR3 is CASSESCRPANEKLFF. CDR3 DNA sequence: TGCGCCAGCAGTGAGTCCTGTCGGCCAGCGAATGAAAAACTGTTTTTT.

The V call is TRBV7-9, the J call TRBJ1-4; D is perhaps TRBD1 (5 bases). CDR1 is SEHNR, CDR2 FQNEAQ, per germline (reference sequence). The CDR3 is 16 amino acids. The V and J ends lost 5 bases and 7 bases respectively, with 20 bases between them. CDR3: CASSLGALTLGEKLFF. The CDR3, as DNA: TGTGCCAGCAGCCTAGGGGCTTTGACCTTGGGTGAAAAACTGTTTTTT.

V gene TRBV5-5 combines with J gene TRBJ2-5; no clear D. This CDR3 comprises 12 residues. The V end lost 1 base, the J end lost 3 bases, and 4 bases lay between the germline ends. Germline loops: CDR1 SGHKS, CDR2 YYEKEE (reference sequence). Here the CDR3 DNA reads TGTGCCAGCAGCTTGTCCAAAGAGACCCAGTACTTC. Its translation is CASSLSKETQYF.